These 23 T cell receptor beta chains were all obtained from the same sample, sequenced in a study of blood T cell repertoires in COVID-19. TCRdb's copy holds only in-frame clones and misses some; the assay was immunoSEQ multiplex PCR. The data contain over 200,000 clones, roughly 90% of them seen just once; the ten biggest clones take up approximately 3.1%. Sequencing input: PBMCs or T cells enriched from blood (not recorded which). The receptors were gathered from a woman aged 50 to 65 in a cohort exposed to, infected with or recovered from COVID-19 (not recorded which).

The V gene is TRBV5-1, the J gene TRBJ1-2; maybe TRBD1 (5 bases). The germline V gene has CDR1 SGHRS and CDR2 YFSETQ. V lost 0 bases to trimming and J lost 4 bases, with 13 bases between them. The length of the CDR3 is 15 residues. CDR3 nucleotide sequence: TGCGCCAGCAGCTTGGAGGCAGGGATCGGCTATGGCTACACCTTC. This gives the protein CASSLEAGIGYGYTF.

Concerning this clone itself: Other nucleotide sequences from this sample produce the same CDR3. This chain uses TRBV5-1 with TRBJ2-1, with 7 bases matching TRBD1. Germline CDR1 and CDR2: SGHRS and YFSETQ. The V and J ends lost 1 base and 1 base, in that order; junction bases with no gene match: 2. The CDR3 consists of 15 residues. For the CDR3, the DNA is TGCGCCAGCAGCTTGACAGGGGAGTCCTACAATGAGCAGTTCTTC. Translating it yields CASSLTGESYNEQFF.

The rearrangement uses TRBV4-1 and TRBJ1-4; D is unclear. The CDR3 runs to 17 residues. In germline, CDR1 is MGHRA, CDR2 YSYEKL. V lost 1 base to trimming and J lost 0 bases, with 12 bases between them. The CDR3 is CASSQVRRSTTNEKLFF. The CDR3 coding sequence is TGCGCCAGCAGCCAAGTTCGCAGGTCTACAACTAATGAAAAACTGTTTTTT.

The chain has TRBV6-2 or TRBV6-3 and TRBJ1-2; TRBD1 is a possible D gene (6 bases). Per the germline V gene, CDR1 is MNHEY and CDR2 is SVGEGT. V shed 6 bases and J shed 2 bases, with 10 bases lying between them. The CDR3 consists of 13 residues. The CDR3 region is CASSLGQNYGYTF. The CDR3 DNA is TGTGCCAGCAGCCTCGGACAGAACTATGGCTACACCTTC.

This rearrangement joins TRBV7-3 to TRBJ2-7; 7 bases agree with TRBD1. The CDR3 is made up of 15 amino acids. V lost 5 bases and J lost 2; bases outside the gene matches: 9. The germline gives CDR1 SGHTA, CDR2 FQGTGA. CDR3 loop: CASSLSGTEPYEQYF. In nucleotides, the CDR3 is TGTGCCAGCAGCCTATCCGGGACAGAACCCTACGAGCAGTACTTC.

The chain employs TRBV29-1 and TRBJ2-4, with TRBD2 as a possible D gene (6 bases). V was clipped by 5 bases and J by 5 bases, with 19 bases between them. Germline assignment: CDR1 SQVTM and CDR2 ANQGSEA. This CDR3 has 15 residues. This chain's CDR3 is CSVLGGALPENIQYF. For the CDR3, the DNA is TGCAGCGTTCTAGGAGGGGCGCTGCCTGAAAACATTCAGTACTTC. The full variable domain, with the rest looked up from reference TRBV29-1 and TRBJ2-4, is SAVISQKPSRDICQRGTSLTIQCQVDSQVTMMFWYRQQPGQSLTLIATANQGSEATYESGFVIDKFPISRPNLTFSTLTVSNMSPEDSSIYLCSVLGGALPENIQYFGAGTRLSVL.

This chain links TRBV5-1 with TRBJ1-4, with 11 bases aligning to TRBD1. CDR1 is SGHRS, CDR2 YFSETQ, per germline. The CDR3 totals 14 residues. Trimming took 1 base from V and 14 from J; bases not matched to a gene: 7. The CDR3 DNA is TGCGCCAGCAGCTTGAGTGGACAGGGGGCTTTTCTGTTTTTT. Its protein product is CASSLSGQGAFLFF.

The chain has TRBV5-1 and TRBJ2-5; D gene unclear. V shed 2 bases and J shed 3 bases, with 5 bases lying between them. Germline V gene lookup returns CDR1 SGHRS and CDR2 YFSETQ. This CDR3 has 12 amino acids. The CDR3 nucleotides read TGCGCCAGCAGCTTCACAAAAGAGACCCAGTACTTC. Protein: CASSFTKETQYF.

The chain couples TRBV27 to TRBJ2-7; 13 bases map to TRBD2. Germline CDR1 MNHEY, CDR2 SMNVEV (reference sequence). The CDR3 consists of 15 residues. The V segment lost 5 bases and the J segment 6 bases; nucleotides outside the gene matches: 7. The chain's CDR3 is CASSLGTSGAAEQYF. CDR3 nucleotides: TGTGCCAGCAGTCTCGGGACTAGCGGGGCTGCCGAGCAGTACTTC.

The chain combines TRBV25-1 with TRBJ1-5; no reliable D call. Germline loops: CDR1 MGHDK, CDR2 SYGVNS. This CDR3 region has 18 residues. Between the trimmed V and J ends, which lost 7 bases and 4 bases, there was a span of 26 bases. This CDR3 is CASTGTESLRGLNQPQHF. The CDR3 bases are TGTGCCAGCACCGGAACAGAGTCATTACGTGGGCTTAATCAGCCCCAGCATTTT.

CDR3 sequence (DNA): TGTGCCAGCTCACCCCCCAGGACAGGGGCAGGTGAAAAACTGTTTTTT. It is translated as CASSPPRTGAGEKLFF. The chain has TRBV18 and TRBJ1-4; 9 bases agree with TRBD1. Germline CDR1 is KGHSH and CDR2 is LQKENI. V gave up 3 bases and J gave up 7 bases; unmatched junction bases: 9. The CDR3 runs to 16 residues.

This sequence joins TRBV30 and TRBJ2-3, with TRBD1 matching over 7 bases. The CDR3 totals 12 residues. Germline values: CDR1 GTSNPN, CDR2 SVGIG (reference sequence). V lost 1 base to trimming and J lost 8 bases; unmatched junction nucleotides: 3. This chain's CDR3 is CAWSDAGGTQYF. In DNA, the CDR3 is TGTGCCTGGAGTGATGCAGGGGGTACGCAGTATTTT.

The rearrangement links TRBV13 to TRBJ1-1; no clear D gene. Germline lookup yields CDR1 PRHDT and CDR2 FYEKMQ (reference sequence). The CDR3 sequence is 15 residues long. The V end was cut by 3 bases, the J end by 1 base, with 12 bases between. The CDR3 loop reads CASSFDGIRNTEAFF. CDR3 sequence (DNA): TGTGCCAGCAGCTTCGACGGGATTAGGAACACTGAAGCTTTCTTT.

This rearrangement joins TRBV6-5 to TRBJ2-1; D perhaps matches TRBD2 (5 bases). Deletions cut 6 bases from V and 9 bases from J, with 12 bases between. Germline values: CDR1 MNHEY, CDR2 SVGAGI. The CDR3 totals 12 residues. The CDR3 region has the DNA TGTGCCAGCAGCTACGGAGGATCTGAGCAGTTCTTC. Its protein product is CASSYGGSEQFF.

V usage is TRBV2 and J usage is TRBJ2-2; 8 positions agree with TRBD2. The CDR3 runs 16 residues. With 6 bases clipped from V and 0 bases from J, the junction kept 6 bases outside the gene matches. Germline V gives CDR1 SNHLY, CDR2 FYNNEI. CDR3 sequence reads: CASRPLADANTGELFF. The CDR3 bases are TGTGCCAGCAGGCCACTAGCGGATGCGAACACCGGGGAGCTGTTTTTT.

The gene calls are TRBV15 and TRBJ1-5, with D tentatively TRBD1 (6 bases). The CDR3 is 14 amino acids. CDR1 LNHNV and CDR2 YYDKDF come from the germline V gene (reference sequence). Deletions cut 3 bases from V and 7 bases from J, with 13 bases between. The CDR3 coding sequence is TGTGCCACCAGCAGGGGGGGGGCAGGGCAGCCCCAGCATTTT. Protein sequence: CATSRGGAGQPQHF.

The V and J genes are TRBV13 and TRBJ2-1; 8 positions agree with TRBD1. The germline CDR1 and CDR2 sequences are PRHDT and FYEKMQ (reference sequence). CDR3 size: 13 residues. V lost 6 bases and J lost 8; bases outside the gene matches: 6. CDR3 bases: TGTGCCAGCAGTTATAGACAGGGGCATGAGCAGTTCTTC. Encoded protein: CASSYRQGHEQFF.

CDR3 loop: CASSLQGQDNQPQHF. CDR3 sequence (DNA): TGCGCCAGCAGCTTACAAGGACAGGACAATCAGCCCCAGCATTTT. The V gene is TRBV5-1, the J gene TRBJ1-5; 7 bases fit TRBD1. The germline V gene encodes CDR1 SGHRS and CDR2 YFSETQ. This CDR3 contains 15 residues. V lost 2 bases, J lost 3 bases, and 5 bases stayed unmatched.

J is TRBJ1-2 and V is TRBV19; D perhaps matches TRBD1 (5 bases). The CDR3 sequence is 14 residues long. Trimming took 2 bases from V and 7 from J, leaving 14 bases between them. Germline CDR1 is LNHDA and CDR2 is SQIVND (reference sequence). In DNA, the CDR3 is TGTGCCAGTAGTATATCGTCAGGGCGAGGTGGCTACACCTTC. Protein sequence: CASSISSGRGGYTF. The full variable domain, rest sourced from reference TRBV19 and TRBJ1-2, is DGGITQSPKYLFRKEGQNVTLSCEQNLNHDAMYWYRQDPGQGLRLIYYSQIVNDFQKGDIAEGYSVSREKKESFPLTVTSAQKNPTAFYLCASSISSGRGGYTFGSGTRLTVV.

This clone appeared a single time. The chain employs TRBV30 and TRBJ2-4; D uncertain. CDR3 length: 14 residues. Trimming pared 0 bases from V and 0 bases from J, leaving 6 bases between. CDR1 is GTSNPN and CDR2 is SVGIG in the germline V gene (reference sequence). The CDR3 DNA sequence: TGTGCCTGGAGTGTAGGCGGAGCCAAAAACATTCAGTACTTC. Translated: CAWSVGGAKNIQYF.

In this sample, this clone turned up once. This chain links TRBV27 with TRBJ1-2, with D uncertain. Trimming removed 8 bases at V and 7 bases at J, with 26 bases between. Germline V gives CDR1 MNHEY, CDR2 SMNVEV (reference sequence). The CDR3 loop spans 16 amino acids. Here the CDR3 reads CASSLLPTGAGVGYTF. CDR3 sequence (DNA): TGTGCCAGCTCTCTCCTGCCCACGGGAGCCGGCGTTGGCTACACCTTC.

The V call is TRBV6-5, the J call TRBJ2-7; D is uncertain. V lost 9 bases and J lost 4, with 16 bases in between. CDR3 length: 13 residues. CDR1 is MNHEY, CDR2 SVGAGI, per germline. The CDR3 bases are TGTGCCAGTAGAGACTCACCCGGTTACGAGCAGTACTTC. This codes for CASRDSPGYEQYF.

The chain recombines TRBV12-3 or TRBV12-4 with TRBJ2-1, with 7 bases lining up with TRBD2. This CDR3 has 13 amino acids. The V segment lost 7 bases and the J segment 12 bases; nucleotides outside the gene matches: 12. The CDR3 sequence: CASTGGGFGRQFF. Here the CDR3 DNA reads TGTGCCAGCACCGGCGGGGGTTTTGGGAGGCAGTTCTTC.